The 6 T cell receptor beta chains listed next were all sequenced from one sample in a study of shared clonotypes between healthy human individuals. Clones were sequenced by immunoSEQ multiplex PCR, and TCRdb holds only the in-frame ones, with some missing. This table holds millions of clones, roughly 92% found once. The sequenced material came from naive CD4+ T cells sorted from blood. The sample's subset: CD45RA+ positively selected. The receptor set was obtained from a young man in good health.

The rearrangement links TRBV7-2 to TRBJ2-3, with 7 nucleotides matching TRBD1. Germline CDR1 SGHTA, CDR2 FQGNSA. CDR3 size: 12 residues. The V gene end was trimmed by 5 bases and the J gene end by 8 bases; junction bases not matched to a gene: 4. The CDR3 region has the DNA TGTGCCAGCAGCCCACCAGGGGGTACGCAGTATTTT. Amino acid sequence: CASSPPGGTQYF.

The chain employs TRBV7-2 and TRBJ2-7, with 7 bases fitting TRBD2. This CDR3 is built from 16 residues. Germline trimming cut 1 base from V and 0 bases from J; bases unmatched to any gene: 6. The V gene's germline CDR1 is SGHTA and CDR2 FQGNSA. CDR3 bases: TGTGCCAGCAGCTTAGGGCTAGCGGTGCGCTCCTACGAGCAGTACTTC. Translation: CASSLGLAVRSYEQYF.

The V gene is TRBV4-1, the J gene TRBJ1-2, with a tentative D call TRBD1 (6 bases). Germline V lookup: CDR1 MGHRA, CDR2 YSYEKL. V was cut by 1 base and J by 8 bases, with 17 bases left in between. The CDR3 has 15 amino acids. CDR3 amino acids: CASSQVGTIPGGYTF. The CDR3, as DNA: TGCGCCAGCAGCCAAGTTGGGACAATCCCGGGAGGCTACACCTTC.

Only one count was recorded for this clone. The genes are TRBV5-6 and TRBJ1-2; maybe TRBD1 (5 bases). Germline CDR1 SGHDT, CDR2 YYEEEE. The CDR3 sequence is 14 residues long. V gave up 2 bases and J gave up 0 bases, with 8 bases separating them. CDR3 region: CASSFRQTNYGYTF. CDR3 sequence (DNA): TGTGCCAGCAGCTTCAGACAGACTAACTATGGCTACACCTTC.

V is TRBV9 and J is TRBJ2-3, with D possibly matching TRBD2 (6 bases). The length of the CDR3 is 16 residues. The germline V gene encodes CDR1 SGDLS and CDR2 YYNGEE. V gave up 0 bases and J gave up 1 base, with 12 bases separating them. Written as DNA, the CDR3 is TGTGCCAGCAGCGTAGGCGGCGGGGCGGGCACAGATACGCAGTATTTT. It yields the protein CASSVGGGAGTDTQYF.

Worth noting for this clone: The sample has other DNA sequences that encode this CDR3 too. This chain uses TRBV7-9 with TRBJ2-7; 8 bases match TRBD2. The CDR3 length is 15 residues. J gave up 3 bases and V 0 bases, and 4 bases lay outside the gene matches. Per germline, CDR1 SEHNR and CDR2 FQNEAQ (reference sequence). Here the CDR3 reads CASSLAGAGGYEQYF. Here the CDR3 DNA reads TGTGCCAGCAGCTTAGCCGGGGCGGGGGGCTACGAGCAGTACTTC.